Each of the 31 T cell receptor beta chains below was sequenced from the same sample in a study of OX40 agonist ivuxolimab in advanced cancers. Method: immunoSEQ multiplex PCR; TCRdb's copy keeps in-frame clones and lacks some. Among 65,000 to 75,000 clones listed, 80% to 90% were seen once. The material was CD4+ or CD8+ T cells sorted from blood, obtained in a trial of the OX40 agonist ivuxolimab. The receptor set was obtained from an adult with an advanced solid tumor such as melanoma, head and neck, liver or kidney cancer.

The chain employs TRBV27 and TRBJ2-7, with TRBD2 matching over 7 bases. Trimming removed 6 bases from V and 0 bases from J; junction bases left unmatched: 5. CDR3 length: 14 residues. Germline-derived CDR1 and CDR2 are MNHEY and SMNVEV (reference sequence). Here the CDR3 reads CASRVAGYSYEQYF. In nucleotides, the CDR3 is TGTGCCAGCAGAGTAGCGGGTTACTCCTACGAGCAGTACTTC.

V and J are TRBV11-2 and TRBJ2-5, with 14 bases identical to TRBD2. CDR3 length: 18 amino acids. With 4 bases clipped from V and 4 bases from J, the junction kept 11 bases outside the gene matches. The V gene's germline CDR1 is SGHAT and CDR2 FQNNGV. The CDR3 DNA reads as TGTGCCAGCAGCTCCACGGGGACTAGCGGGGGAATGGGAGAGACCCAGTACTTC. Translated: CASSSTGTSGGMGETQYF. Using reference TRBV11-2 and TRBJ2-5 for the parts outside the CDR3, the full variable domain is EAGVAQSPRYKIIEKRQSVAFWCNPISGHATLYWYQQILGQGPKLLIQFQNNGVVDDSQLPKDRFSAERLKGVDSTLKIQPAKLEDSAVYLCASSSTGTSGGMGETQYFGPGTRLLVL.

The chain uses TRBV10-3 and TRBJ2-3, with D perhaps matching TRBD2 (5 bases). The V gene lost 11 bases and the J gene lost 2 bases, with 17 bases spanning the gap. The CDR3 loop spans 14 amino acids. Germline lookup yields CDR1 ENHRY and CDR2 SYGVKD. CDR3 sequence: CAFASSKDTDTQYF. As DNA, the CDR3 is TGTGCCTTCGCCTCTAGCAAGGACACAGATACGCAGTATTTT.

The genes are TRBV9 and TRBJ2-7, with 7 positions matching TRBD2. Trimming removed 0 bases from V and 2 bases from J; junction bases left unmatched: 8. This CDR3 region has 16 residues. CDR1 is SGDLS and CDR2 is YYNGEE in the germline V gene. CDR3 amino acids: CASSVGGSGVTYEQYF. CDR3 DNA: TGTGCCAGCAGCGTAGGGGGGAGCGGGGTCACCTACGAGCAGTACTTC.

The rearrangement joins TRBV2 to TRBJ2-1; 7 bases are shared with TRBD1. Germline V CDR1 and CDR2: SNHLY, FYNNEI. This CDR3 contains 15 residues. The V gene end was trimmed by 3 bases and the J gene end by 4 bases; junction bases not matched to a gene: 6. The CDR3 reads CASSDRGGGYNEQFF. CDR3 coding DNA: TGTGCCAGCAGTGACCGAGGGGGCGGGTACAATGAGCAGTTCTTC.

This rearrangement joins TRBV4-1 to TRBJ2-7; D is perhaps TRBD1 (6 bases). The CDR3 has 13 residues. The germline gives CDR1 MGHRA, CDR2 YSYEKL. The germline V and J ends were trimmed by 2 bases and 6 bases, with 11 bases remaining between them. The CDR3 is CASSQTGNPEQYF. Written as DNA, the CDR3 is TGCGCCAGCAGCCAAACAGGGAATCCCGAGCAGTACTTC.

The chain combines TRBV6-1 with TRBJ2-5, with D maybe TRBD1 (6 bases). Germline V gene data show CDR1 as MNHNS and CDR2 as SASEGT. V lost 5 bases and J lost 3, with 7 bases in between. The CDR3 is 12 residues long. The CDR3 nucleotides read TGTGCCAGCAGTCAGGGGAAAGAGACCCAGTACTTC. This codes for CASSQGKETQYF.

This chain connects TRBV6-6 to TRBJ2-7, with D unresolved. Germline V gene lookup returns CDR1 MNHNY and CDR2 SVGAGI (reference sequence). The CDR3 extends over 16 amino acids. Deletions cut 7 bases from V and 7 bases from J, with 26 bases between. CDR3 residues: CASTAREIATLREQYF. DNA for the CDR3: TGTGCCAGCACTGCCAGAGAAATCGCGACGTTACGAGAGCAGTACTTC.

This sequence joins TRBV28 and TRBJ2-4; 11 nucleotides line up with TRBD2. Germline-derived CDR1 and CDR2 are MDHEN and SYDVKM. Losses at the gene ends were 7 bases for V and 0 bases for J; bases not matched to a gene: 2. There are 15 residues in the CDR3. CDR3 sequence: CASIAGGLAKNIQYF. The CDR3 DNA reads TGTGCCAGCATAGCGGGAGGGCTAGCCAAAAACATTCAGTACTTC.

The sample holds a few counts of this clone. The J gene is TRBJ2-4, the V gene TRBV2; a weak D match, TRBD1 (5 bases). The germline CDR1 and CDR2 sequences are SNHLY and FYNNEI. V was pared by 5 bases and J by 0 bases, with 8 bases between. This CDR3 is built from 14 residues. CDR3 nucleotides: TGTGCCAGCAGTCAGGGTTTAGCCAAAAACATTCAGTACTTC. Protein: CASSQGLAKNIQYF.

This clone has at least ten counts. This chain links TRBV19 with TRBJ1-6; 7 nucleotides match TRBD1. The CDR3 has 15 residues. In germline, CDR1 is LNHDA, CDR2 SQIVND (reference sequence). Losses at the gene ends were 7 bases for V and 9 bases for J; bases not matched to a gene: 12. The CDR3, as DNA: TGTGCCAGTACCCCCAGGGGGGTTTCGGGTTCACCCCTCCACTTT. It yields the protein CASTPRGVSGSPLHF.

The chain carries TRBV18 and TRBJ2-7; D is possibly TRBD1 (5 bases). V was cut by 2 bases and J by 5 bases, with 13 bases left in between. CDR3 length equals 14 residues. Germline V gene sequence: CDR1 KGHSH, CDR2 LQKENI. CDR3 DNA: TGTGCCAGCTCACCAGGCAGGGAAGAGAACGAGCAGTACTTC. Its translation: CASSPGREENEQYF.

The chain employs TRBV10-3 and TRBJ1-1; TRBD1 agrees at 10 bases. After removal of 7 bases from V and 5 bases from J, the junction contained 1 base not matched to a gene. The CDR3 is made up of 12 amino acids. Germline CDR1 reads ENHRY; CDR2 reads SYGVKD. The DNA for the CDR3 is TGTGCCATCAAGGGACAGGGGACTGAAGCTTTCTTT. This gives the protein CAIKGQGTEAFF.

The gene calls are TRBV9 and TRBJ1-2, with unresolved D. CDR1 is SGDLS and CDR2 is YYNGEE in the germline V gene. The CDR3 loop spans 13 amino acids. V was cut by 0 bases and J by 6 bases, with 9 bases left in between. CDR3 in DNA: TGTGCCAGCAGCGTAGGGGGTAGCGATGGCTACACCTTC. Its translation: CASSVGGSDGYTF.

This rearrangement joins TRBV7-2 to TRBJ2-7, with D tentatively TRBD2 (7 bases). This CDR3 has 13 amino acids. CDR1 SGHTA and CDR2 FQGNSA come from the germline V gene. With 6 bases removed from V and 2 bases from J, the gap between germline ends came to 11 bases. CDR3 residues: CASSWGGAYEQYF. CDR3 sequence (DNA): TGTGCCAGCAGTTGGGGGGGCGCCTACGAGCAGTACTTC.

The chain couples TRBV4-1 to TRBJ2-3; D is ambiguous. The CDR3 extends over 14 amino acids. Germline CDR1 MGHRA, CDR2 YSYEKL. The V gene lost 1 base and the J gene lost 3 bases, with 8 bases spanning the gap. The CDR3 coding sequence is TGCGCCAGCAGCCAAGCCCTGGGGACAGATACGCAGTATTTT. Translated: CASSQALGTDTQYF.

The chain is built from TRBV19 and TRBJ1-1; weak D call: TRBD1 (5 bases). The V and J ends lost 7 bases and 1 base respectively, with 16 bases between them. The CDR3 has 15 amino acids. From germline, CDR1 is LNHDA and CDR2 SQIVND (reference sequence). CDR3 protein: CASTGTAVGNTEAFF. DNA of the CDR3: TGTGCCAGTACTGGGACTGCCGTCGGGAACACTGAAGCTTTCTTT.

V and J are TRBV10-3 and TRBJ2-7; 8 positions agree with TRBD2. V shed 2 bases and J 9 bases; nucleotides not matched to a gene: 12. Per germline, CDR1 ENHRY and CDR2 SYGVKD. The CDR3 has 15 amino acids. The CDR3 reads CAISENREGSLGQYF. The CDR3 nucleotides are TGTGCCATCAGTGAGAACCGGGAGGGTAGCCTTGGGCAGTACTTC.

The chain has TRBV5-8 and TRBJ2-5; 7 nucleotides align to TRBD1. The junction had 7 bases not matched to a gene; V was cut back by 0 bases and J by 5 bases. In germline, CDR1 is SGHTS, CDR2 YDEGEE. CDR3 length: 15 residues. The CDR3 bases are TGTGCCAGCAGCTTGGCTCTAGGGGGCAGGGAGACCCAGTACTTC. Its protein product is CASSLALGGRETQYF.

J is TRBJ2-2 and V is TRBV29-1; 8 bases are shared with TRBD2. Germline CDR1 reads SQVTM; CDR2 reads ANQGSEA. With V trimmed by 4 bases and J by 9 bases, 4 bases remained unmatched. There are 12 residues in the CDR3. CDR3 loop: CSVAGRARELFF. DNA of the CDR3: TGCAGCGTTGCCGGGAGGGCCCGGGAGCTGTTTTTT.

The CDR3 nucleotides read TGTGCCAGCAGCCGACCGTCAAGCTCCTACGAGCAGTACTTC. Translation: CASSRPSSSYEQYF. J is TRBJ2-7 and V is TRBV7-9; D is unresolved. Trimming removed 5 bases from V and 0 bases from J, with 11 bases in between. CDR1 and CDR2 from the germline V gene are SEHNR and FQNEAQ (reference sequence). The CDR3 has 14 residues. Variable domain in full (rest from reference TRBV7-9 and TRBJ2-7): DTGVSQNPRHKITKRGQNVTFRCDPISEHNRLYWYRQTLGQGPEFLTYFQNEAQLEKSRLLSDRFSAERPKGSFSTLEIQRTEQGDSAMYLCASSRPSSSYEQYFGPGTRLTVT.

This chain joins TRBV5-1 and TRBJ2-7; D remains unclear. The CDR3 extends over 13 amino acids. Germline CDR1 SGHRS, CDR2 YFSETQ. V was clipped by 0 bases and J by 3 bases, with 7 bases between them. CDR3 bases: TGCGCCAGCAGCTTGGGCCAGATCTACGAGCAGTACTTC. Translation: CASSLGQIYEQYF.

The V gene is TRBV30, the J gene TRBJ1-5, with a tentative D call TRBD1 (5 bases). Trimming removed 3 bases at V and 11 bases at J, with 17 bases between. This CDR3 comprises 13 residues. The germline gives CDR1 GTSNPN, CDR2 SVGIG (reference sequence). The CDR3 nucleotides are TGTGCCTGGAGATCCGAGGATTCCAGGGCCCAGCATTTT. Residues: CAWRSEDSRAQHF.

This chain links TRBV30 with TRBJ1-2; no definite D call. Germline values: CDR1 GTSNPN, CDR2 SVGIG (reference sequence). V lost 0 bases to trimming and J lost 8 bases, with 16 bases between them. The length of the CDR3 is 14 residues. The CDR3 spells CAWSVWVSHGGYTF. The CDR3 nucleotides read TGTGCCTGGAGTGTTTGGGTCAGCCACGGGGGCTACACCTTC.

The chain combines TRBV28 with TRBJ2-3; weak D call: TRBD2 (5 bases). Trimming cost V 7 bases and J 3 bases, with 20 bases left between them. Germline V gives CDR1 MDHEN, CDR2 SYDVKM. The CDR3 consists of 16 residues. The CDR3 region is CASTTTGSGETDTQYF. In nucleotides, the CDR3 is TGTGCCAGCACCACCACTGGAAGCGGCGAAACAGATACGCAGTATTTT.

The rearrangement joins TRBV6-4 to TRBJ2-1, with TRBD2 as a possible D gene (6 bases). Germline CDR1 reads MRHNA; CDR2 reads SNTAGT. CDR3 length: 16 amino acids. V lost 3 bases to trimming and J lost 0 bases, with 12 bases between them. This CDR3 is CASSEGGGTSYNEQFF. CDR3 bases: TGTGCCAGCAGTGAGGGCGGCGGGACCTCCTACAATGAGCAGTTCTTC.

V is TRBV11-2 and J is TRBJ2-5; D gene unclear. This CDR3 has 12 residues. Trimming took off 0 bases at V and 5 bases at J, with 4 bases between the two ends. In germline, CDR1 is SGHAT, CDR2 FQNNGV. CDR3 amino acids: CASSLDGETQYF. CDR3 sequence (DNA): TGTGCCAGCAGCTTAGATGGGGAGACCCAGTACTTC.

The rearrangement uses TRBV7-3 and TRBJ2-7; 8 bases line up with TRBD1. Per the germline V gene, CDR1 is SGHTA and CDR2 is FQGTGA. The V and J ends lost 5 bases and 5 bases, in that order; junction bases with no gene match: 8. The CDR3 loop spans 14 amino acids. In nucleotides, the CDR3 is TGTGCCAGCAGCCCACAGGGGGTCGGGAACGAGCAGTACTTC. Protein product: CASSPQGVGNEQYF.

V and J are TRBV18 and TRBJ1-3; no definite D call. The CDR3 contains 16 residues. Trimming shortened V by 2 bases and J by 1 base, and 12 bases separated the two germline ends. Germline V lookup: CDR1 KGHSH, CDR2 LQKENI. CDR3 loop: CASSPEAVGSGNTIYF. The CDR3 region has the DNA TGTGCCAGCTCACCAGAAGCGGTTGGATCTGGAAACACCATATATTTT.

V and J are TRBV29-1 and TRBJ1-2; D perhaps matches TRBD1 (6 bases). This CDR3 has 12 amino acids. Germline V gene sequence: CDR1 SQVTM, CDR2 ANQGSEA. The V end was cut by 7 bases, the J end by 8 bases, with 17 bases between. The CDR3, as DNA: TGCAGCGCCGAAGGACAAGACAGGGGCTACACCTTC. This encodes CSAEGQDRGYTF.

The CDR3 sequence: CASSMGQGNQPQHF. The CDR3 nucleotides read TGTGCCAGTAGTATGGGACAGGGCAATCAGCCCCAGCATTTT. The chain couples TRBV19 to TRBJ1-5, with TRBD1 matching over 8 bases. From germline, CDR1 is LNHDA and CDR2 SQIVND (reference sequence). The CDR3 consists of 14 residues. V lost 3 bases and J lost 2; bases outside the gene matches: 0.